Each of the 9 T cell receptor beta chains below was sequenced from the same sample in a study of T cells in Graves' hyperthyroidism and ophthalmopathy. Researchers took RNA transcripts and amplified the TCR beta CDR3 regions from them. HTBI primers were used for first-round RT-PCR of the TCR CDR3. One entry per CDR3 protein, called by TCRdb with MiXCR from the multiplex PCR reads. Altogether over 700,000 distinct CDR3 sequences are present, over 35% being singletons, with the ten largest covering approximately 31%. Sequences were obtained from blood. These receptors were collected from a woman between 40 and 50 years old with Graves' hyperthyroidism.

This chain joins TRBV7-6 and TRBJ1-5; no clear D gene. The CDR3 covers 12 residues. The V gene's germline CDR1 is SGHVS and CDR2 FNYEAQ. V was pared by 4 bases and J by 11 bases, with 12 bases between. CDR3 coding DNA: TGTGCCAGCAGCTCGGACTGGGCGTCCCAGCATTTT. The encoded protein is CASSSDWASQHF.

This clonotype was seen just once. In DNA, the CDR3 is TGTGCCAGCAAGGGCCAGAGAACAGATACGCAGTATTTT. It yields the protein CASKGQRTDTQYF. V is TRBV2 and J is TRBJ2-3, with D hard to call. The V end was cut by 7 bases, the J end by 3 bases, with 11 bases between. The V gene's germline CDR1 is SNHLY and CDR2 FYNNEI. This CDR3 has 13 residues.

This chain uses TRBV27 with TRBJ1-1; TRBD1 agrees at 8 bases. The germline CDR1 and CDR2 sequences are MNHEY and SMNVEV (reference sequence). The CDR3 has 11 amino acids. V lost 9 bases, J lost 8 bases, and 5 bases stayed unmatched. Here the CDR3 reads CASSGGEEAFF. The CDR3 bases are TGTGCCAGTTCAGGGGGCGAGGAAGCTTTCTTT.

This clonotype was detected a few times. The V and J genes are TRBV10-3 and TRBJ1-1, with 7 bases matching TRBD1. The CDR3 has 11 residues. The germline V gene has CDR1 ENHRY and CDR2 SYGVKD. The junction had 4 bases not matched to a gene; V was cut back by 4 bases and J by 11 bases. For the CDR3, the DNA is TGTGCCATCAGTGGAGAGGGGGCGGCTTTCTTT. Its protein is CAISGEGAAFF.

About this clonotype: The junction differs from germline at one of its ends, possibly a read error. The chain carries TRBV7-9 and TRBJ2-7; 11 nucleotides agree with TRBD2. The CDR3 contains 18 residues. CDR1 and CDR2 from the germline V gene are SEHNR and FQNEAQ (reference sequence). The CDR3 DNA is TGCGCCAGCAGCCCCACCGGCCTTAGCGGGAGGGCCGCCTACGAGCAGTACTTC. Its protein is CASSPTGLSGRAAYEQYF.

This clonotype was recorded many times. The chain joins TRBV5-5 to TRBJ2-2, with 8 bases matching TRBD2. The V and J ends lost 0 bases and 1 base, in that order; junction bases with no gene match: 2. Germline loops: CDR1 SGHKS, CDR2 YYEKEE (reference sequence). The CDR3 sequence is 16 residues long. The CDR3 coding sequence is TGTGCCAGCAGCTTGGATGCGGGGGGGAACACCGGGGAGCTGTTTTTT. Translation: CASSLDAGGNTGELFF.

This clonotype was recorded only once. V is TRBV11-2 and J is TRBJ1-6; D is ambiguous. Germline assignment: CDR1 SGHAT and CDR2 FQNNGV. Trimming took off 5 bases at V and 7 bases at J, with 15 bases between the two ends. There are 15 residues in the CDR3. The CDR3 loop reads CASSPTRARNSPLHF. CDR3 bases: TGTGCCAGCAGCCCCACCCGGGCCAGAAATTCACCCCTCCACTTT.

This clonotype turned up a few times. The J gene is TRBJ2-5, the V gene TRBV5-5; 8 nucleotides align to TRBD1. V shed 2 bases and J 3 bases; nucleotides not matched to a gene: 9. The CDR3 has 16 residues. Germline assignment: CDR1 SGHKS and CDR2 YYEKEE (reference sequence). The CDR3 bases are TGTGCCAGCAGCTTACCAGGGACAGGAGGAAAAGAGACCCAGTACTTC. Protein product: CASSLPGTGGKETQYF.

The chain uses TRBV7-9 and TRBJ2-1; 13 positions agree with TRBD2. V was clipped by 3 bases and J by 8 bases; unmatched bases: 4. The CDR3 length is 15 residues. Germline-derived CDR1 and CDR2 are SEHNR and FQNEAQ (reference sequence). The CDR3: CASSLTSGRSYEQFF. The CDR3 DNA sequence: TGTGCCAGCAGCTTGACTAGCGGGAGGAGCTATGAGCAGTTCTTC.